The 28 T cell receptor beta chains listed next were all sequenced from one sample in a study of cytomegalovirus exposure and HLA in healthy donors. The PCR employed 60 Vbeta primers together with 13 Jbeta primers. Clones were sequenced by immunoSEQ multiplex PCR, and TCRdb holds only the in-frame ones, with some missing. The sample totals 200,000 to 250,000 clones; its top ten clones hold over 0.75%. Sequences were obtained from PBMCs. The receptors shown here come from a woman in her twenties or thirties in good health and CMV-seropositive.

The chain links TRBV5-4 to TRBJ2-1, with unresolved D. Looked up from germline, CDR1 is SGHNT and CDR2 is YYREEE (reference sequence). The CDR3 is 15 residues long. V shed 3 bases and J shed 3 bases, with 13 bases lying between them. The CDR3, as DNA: TGTGCCAGCAGCTCACTACTGGAAAACTACAATGAGCAGTTCTTC. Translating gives CASSSLLENYNEQFF.

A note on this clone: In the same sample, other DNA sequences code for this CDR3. CDR3 protein: CASSNTGGGYEQYF. The CDR3 region has the DNA TGTGCCAGCAGTAATACAGGGGGGGGATATGAGCAGTACTTC. This chain uses TRBV6-1 with TRBJ2-7, with D tentatively TRBD1 (8 bases). The germline V gene encodes CDR1 MNHNS and CDR2 SASEGT. The CDR3 contains 14 residues. V was trimmed by 5 bases and J by 7 bases, leaving 18 bases between them.

Written as DNA, the CDR3 is TGTGCCAGCAGCGTAAGAGCCCAGGGTCCCTACGAGCAGTACTTC. Protein sequence: CASSVRAQGPYEQYF. This chain links TRBV9 with TRBJ2-5, with TRBD1 as a possible D gene (5 bases). The J call may be faulty, since TRBJ2-7 better matches the DNA end. The CDR3 is made up of 15 amino acids. Germline V gene lookup returns CDR1 SGDLS and CDR2 YYNGEE.

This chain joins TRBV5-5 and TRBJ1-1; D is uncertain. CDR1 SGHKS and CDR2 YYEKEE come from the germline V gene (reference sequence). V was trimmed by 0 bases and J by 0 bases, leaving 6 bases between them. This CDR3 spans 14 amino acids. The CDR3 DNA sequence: TGTGCCAGCAGCTTGGCAGTCATGAACACTGAAGCTTTCTTT. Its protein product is CASSLAVMNTEAFF.

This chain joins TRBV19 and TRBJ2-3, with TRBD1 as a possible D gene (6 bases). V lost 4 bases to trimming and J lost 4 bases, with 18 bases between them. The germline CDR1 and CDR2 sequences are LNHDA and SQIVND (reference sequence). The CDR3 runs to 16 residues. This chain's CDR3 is CASSTGERGWADTQYF. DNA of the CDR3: TGTGCCAGTAGTACAGGGGAAAGAGGGTGGGCAGATACGCAGTATTTT. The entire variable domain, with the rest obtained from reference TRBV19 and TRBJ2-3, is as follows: DGGITQSPKYLFRKEGQNVTLSCEQNLNHDAMYWYRQDPGQGLRLIYYSQIVNDFQKGDIAEGYSVSREKKESFPLTVTSAQKNPTAFYLCASSTGERGWADTQYFGPGTRLTVL.

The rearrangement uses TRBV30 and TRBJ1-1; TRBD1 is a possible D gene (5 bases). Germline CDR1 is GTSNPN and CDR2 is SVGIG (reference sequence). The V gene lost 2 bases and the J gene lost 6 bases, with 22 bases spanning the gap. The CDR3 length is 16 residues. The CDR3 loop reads CAWSRGGAPDGSEAFF. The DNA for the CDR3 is TGTGCCTGGAGTAGGGGAGGGGCCCCGGACGGTTCTGAAGCTTTCTTT.

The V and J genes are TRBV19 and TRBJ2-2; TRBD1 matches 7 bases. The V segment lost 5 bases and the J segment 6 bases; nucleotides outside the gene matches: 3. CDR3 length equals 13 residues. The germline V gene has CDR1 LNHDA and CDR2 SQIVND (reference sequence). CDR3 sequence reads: CASSSQGAGELFF. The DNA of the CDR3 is TGTGCCAGTAGTTCTCAGGGGGCCGGGGAGCTGTTTTTT.

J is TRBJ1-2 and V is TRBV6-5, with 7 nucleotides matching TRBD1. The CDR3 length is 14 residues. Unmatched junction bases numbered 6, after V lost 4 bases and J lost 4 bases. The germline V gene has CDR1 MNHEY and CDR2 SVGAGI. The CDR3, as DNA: TGTGCCAGCAGTTCTGACAGGGCTCCCTATGGCTACACCTTC. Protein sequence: CASSSDRAPYGYTF.

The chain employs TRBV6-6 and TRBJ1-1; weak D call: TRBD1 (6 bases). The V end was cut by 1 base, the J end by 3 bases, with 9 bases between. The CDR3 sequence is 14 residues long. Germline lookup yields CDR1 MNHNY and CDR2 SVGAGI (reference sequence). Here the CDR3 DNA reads TGTGCCAGCAGTTACTGGGAGGGGGACACTGAAGCTTTCTTT. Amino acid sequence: CASSYWEGDTEAFF.

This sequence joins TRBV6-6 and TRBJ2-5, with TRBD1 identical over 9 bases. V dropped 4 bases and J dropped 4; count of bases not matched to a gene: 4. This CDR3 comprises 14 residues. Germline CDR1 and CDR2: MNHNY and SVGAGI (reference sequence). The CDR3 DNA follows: TGTGCCAGCAGTTGGGGACAGGGACCAGAGACCCAGTACTTC. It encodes CASSWGQGPETQYF.

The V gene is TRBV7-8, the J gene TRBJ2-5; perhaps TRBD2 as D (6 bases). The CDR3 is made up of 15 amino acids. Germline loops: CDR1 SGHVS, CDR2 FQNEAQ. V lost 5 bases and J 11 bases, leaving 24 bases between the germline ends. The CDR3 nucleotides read TGTGCCAGCAGCCCCCAAAGAGCGGGTACGGGTGAGCAGTACTTC. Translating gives CASSPQRAGTGEQYF.

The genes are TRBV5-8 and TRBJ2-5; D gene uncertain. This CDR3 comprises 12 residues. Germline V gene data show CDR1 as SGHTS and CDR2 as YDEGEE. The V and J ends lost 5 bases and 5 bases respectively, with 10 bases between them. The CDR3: CASSSVRETQYF. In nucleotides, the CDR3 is TGTGCCAGCAGTTCCGTACGGGAGACCCAGTACTTC.

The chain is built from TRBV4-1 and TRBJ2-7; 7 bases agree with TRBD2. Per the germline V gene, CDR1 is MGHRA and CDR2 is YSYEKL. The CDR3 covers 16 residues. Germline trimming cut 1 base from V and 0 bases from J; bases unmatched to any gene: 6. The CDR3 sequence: CASSQGRGDGSYEQYF. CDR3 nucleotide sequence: TGCGCCAGCAGCCAAGGACGGGGGGACGGCTCCTACGAGCAGTACTTC.

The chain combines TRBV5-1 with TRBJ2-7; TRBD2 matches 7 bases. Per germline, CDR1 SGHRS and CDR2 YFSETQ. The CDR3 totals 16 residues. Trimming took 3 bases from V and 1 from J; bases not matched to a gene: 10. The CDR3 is CASSYSVSGISYEQYF. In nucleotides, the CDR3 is TGCGCCAGCAGCTACTCAGTCAGCGGGATATCCTACGAGCAGTACTTC.

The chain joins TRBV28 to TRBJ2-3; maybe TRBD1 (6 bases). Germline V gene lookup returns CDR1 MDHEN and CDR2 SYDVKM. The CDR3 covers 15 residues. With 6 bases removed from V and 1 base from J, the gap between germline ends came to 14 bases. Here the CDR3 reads CASSWGRIRTDTQYF. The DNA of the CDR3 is TGTGCCAGCAGCTGGGGGCGGATTCGCACAGATACGCAGTATTTT.

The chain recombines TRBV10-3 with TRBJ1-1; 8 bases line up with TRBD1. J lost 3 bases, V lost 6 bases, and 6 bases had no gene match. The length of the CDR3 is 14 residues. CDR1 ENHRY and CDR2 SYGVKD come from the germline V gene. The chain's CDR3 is CAISAGQGDTEAFF. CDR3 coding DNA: TGTGCCATCAGCGCTGGACAGGGCGACACTGAAGCTTTCTTT.

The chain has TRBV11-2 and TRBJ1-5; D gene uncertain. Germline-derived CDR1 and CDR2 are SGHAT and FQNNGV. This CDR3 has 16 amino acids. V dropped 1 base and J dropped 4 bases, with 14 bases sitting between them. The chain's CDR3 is CASSLVSSAGNQPQHF. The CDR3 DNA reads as TGTGCCAGCAGCTTAGTGTCCTCGGCGGGAAATCAGCCCCAGCATTTT.

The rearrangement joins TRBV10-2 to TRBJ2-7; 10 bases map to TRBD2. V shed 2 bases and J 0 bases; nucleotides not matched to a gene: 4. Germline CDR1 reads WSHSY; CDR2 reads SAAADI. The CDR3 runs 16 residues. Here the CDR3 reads CASSEAGTSVSYEQYF. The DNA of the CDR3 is TGCGCCAGCAGTGAGGCCGGGACTAGCGTCTCCTACGAGCAGTACTTC.

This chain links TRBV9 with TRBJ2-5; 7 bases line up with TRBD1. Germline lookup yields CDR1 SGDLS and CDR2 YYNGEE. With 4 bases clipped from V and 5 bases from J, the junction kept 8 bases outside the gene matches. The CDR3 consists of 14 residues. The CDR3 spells CASSTNRGRETQYF. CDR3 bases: TGTGCCAGCAGCACAAACAGGGGAAGGGAGACCCAGTACTTC.

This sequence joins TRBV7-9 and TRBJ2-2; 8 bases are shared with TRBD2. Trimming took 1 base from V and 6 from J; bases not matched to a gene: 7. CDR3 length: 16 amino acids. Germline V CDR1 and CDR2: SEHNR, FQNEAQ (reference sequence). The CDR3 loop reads CASSLVGLAPAGELFF. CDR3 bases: TGTGCCAGCAGCTTAGTAGGACTAGCCCCAGCCGGGGAGCTGTTTTTT.

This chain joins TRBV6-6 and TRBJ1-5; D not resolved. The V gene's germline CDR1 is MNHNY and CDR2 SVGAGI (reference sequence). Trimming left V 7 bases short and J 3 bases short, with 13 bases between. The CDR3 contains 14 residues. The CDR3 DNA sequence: TGTGCCAGCATATCAGTTAACCCCAATCAGCCCCAGCATTTT. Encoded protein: CASISVNPNQPQHF.

The CDR3 loop reads CASSVEGHSNTEAFF. CDR3 coding DNA: TGTGCCAGCAGCGTAGAGGGACACTCGAACACTGAAGCTTTCTTT. This rearrangement joins TRBV9 to TRBJ1-1; D may be TRBD1 (6 bases). The germline V gene has CDR1 SGDLS and CDR2 YYNGEE. The length of the CDR3 is 15 residues. With 0 bases removed from V and 1 base from J, the gap between germline ends came to 10 bases.

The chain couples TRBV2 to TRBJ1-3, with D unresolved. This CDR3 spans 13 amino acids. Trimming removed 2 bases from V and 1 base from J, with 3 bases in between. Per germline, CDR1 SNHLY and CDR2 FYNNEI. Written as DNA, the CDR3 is TGTGCCAGCAGTGAATATTCTGGAAACACCATATATTTT. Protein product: CASSEYSGNTIYF.

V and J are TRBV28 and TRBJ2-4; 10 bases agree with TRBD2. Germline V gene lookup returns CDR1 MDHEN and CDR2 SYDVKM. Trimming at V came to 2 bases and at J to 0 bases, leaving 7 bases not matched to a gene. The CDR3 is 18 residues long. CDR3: CASSLRLAGELAKNIQYF. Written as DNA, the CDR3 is TGTGCCAGCAGTTTACGGCTAGCGGGAGAGTTAGCCAAAAACATTCAGTACTTC.

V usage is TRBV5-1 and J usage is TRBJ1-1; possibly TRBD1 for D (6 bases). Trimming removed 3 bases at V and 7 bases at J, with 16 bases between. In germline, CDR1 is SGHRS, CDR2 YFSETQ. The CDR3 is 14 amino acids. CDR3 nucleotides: TGCGCCAGCAGCTCGGGCTATGACAGGCGTGAAGCTTTCTTT. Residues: CASSSGYDRREAFF.

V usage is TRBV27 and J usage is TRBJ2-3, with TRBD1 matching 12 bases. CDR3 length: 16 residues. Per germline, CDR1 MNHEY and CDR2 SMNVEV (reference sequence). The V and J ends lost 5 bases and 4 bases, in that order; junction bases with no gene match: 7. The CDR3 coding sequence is TGTGCCAGCAGTGGTTCGGGACAGGGGGCCCCAGATACGCAGTATTTT. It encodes CASSGSGQGAPDTQYF.

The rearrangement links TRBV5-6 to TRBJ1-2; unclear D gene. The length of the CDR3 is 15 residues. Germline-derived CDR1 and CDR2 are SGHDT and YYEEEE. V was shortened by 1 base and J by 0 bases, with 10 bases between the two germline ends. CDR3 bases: TGTGCCAGCAGCTTGCGCGGGAGAACTAACTATGGCTACACCTTC. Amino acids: CASSLRGRTNYGYTF.

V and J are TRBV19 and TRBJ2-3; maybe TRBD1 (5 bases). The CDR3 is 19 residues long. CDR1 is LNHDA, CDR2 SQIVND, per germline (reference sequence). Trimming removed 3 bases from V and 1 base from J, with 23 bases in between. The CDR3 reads CASSIRGGAARAGTDTQYF. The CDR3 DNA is TGTGCCAGTAGTATCAGAGGTGGGGCCGCCAGGGCCGGCACAGATACGCAGTATTTT.